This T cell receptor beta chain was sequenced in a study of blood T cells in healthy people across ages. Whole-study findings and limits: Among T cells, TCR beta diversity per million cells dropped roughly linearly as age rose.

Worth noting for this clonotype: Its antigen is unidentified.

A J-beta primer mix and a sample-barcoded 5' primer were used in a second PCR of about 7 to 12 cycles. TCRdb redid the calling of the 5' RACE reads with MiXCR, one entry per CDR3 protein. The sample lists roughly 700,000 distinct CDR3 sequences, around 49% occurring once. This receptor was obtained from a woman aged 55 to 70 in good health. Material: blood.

The CDR3, as DNA: TGCAGCGTTGAGCCCCCTCGACTAGCGGGAGGCTACAATGAGCAGTTCTTC. Translating it yields CSVEPPRLAGGYNEQFF. The chain employs TRBV29-1 and TRBJ2-1; 13 nucleotides align to TRBD2. Per germline, CDR1 SQVTM and CDR2 ANQGSEA. The CDR3 covers 17 residues. J gave up 3 bases and V 3 bases, and 8 bases lay outside the gene matches.